Shown below are 20 T cell receptor beta chains from a single sample sequenced in a study of human T cells and chemical hapten exposure. Described treatment: therapeutic diphenylcyclopropenone sensitization with weekly scalp DPC. Single cDNA molecules in the library carried unique molecular identifiers attached during preparation. TCRdb re-called the reads through MiXCR, storing one row per CDR3 protein. The data contain approximately 210 distinct CDR3 sequences, around 94% of them seen just once; the ten biggest clones take up around 23%. The sequenced sample was whole blood, obtained before DPC sensitization or 2, 6, or about 24 weeks after (not recorded which). The receptors come from an adult with alopecia areata. Some clones in this sample may be carry-over from other donors' samples. This table probably holds off-target reads from a library built for another chain.

V usage is TRBV6-2 or TRBV6-3 and J usage is TRBJ1-5, with 7 bases fitting TRBD1. The CDR3 is made up of 14 amino acids. The germline V gene encodes CDR1 MNHEY and CDR2 SVGEGT. The V gene end was trimmed by 6 bases and the J gene end by 1 base; junction bases not matched to a gene: 3. The CDR3 sequence is CASSTGVSNQPQHF. In nucleotides, the CDR3 is TGTGCCAGCAGCACAGGGGTGAGCAATCAGCCCCAGCATTTT.

CDR3 loop: CASSRVNTEAFF. CDR3 sequence (DNA): TGTGCCAGCAGCAGGGTGAACACTGAAGCTTTCTTT. The chain joins TRBV7-9 to TRBJ1-1; D is unclear. CDR3 size: 12 residues. Germline CDR1 SEHNR, CDR2 FQNEAQ (reference sequence). V was pared by 5 bases and J by 0 bases, with 4 bases between.

This clonotype was found once. This chain joins TRBV27 and TRBJ1-1, with D maybe TRBD1 (6 bases). This CDR3 has 14 residues. V gave up 2 bases and J gave up 0 bases, with 7 bases separating them. CDR1 MNHEY and CDR2 SMNVEV come from the germline V gene (reference sequence). The CDR3 loop reads CASSLTGLNTEAFF. The CDR3 coding sequence is TGTGCCAGCAGTTTAACAGGGTTGAACACTGAAGCTTTCTTT.

The CDR3 DNA follows: TGCAGCGTTGCAGGGGGCGAGGGGTTTGGCTATGGCTACACCTTC. Its translation is CSVAGGEGFGYGYTF. The chain combines TRBV29-1 with TRBJ1-2; 8 bases match TRBD1. Looked up from germline, CDR1 is SQVTM and CDR2 is ANQGSEA. The V gene end was trimmed by 4 bases and the J gene end by 4 bases; junction bases not matched to a gene: 11. The CDR3 runs to 15 residues.

The chain couples TRBV7-8 to TRBJ2-1, with 7 bases identical to TRBD2. The CDR3 consists of 15 residues. Trimming removed 6 bases from V and 3 bases from J; junction bases left unmatched: 8. The V gene's germline CDR1 is SGHVS and CDR2 FQNEAQ. As DNA, the CDR3 is TGTGCCAGCAGTCAAGTCCGGGACTACTACAATGAGCAGTTCTTC. Its translation: CASSQVRDYYNEQFF.

V and J are TRBV10-3 and TRBJ2-3; D not certain. Germline V CDR1 and CDR2: ENHRY, SYGVKD. The V end lost 4 bases, the J end lost 0 bases, and 5 bases lay between the germline ends. The CDR3 contains 13 residues. The DNA for the CDR3 is TGTGCCATCAGTGCACCCAGCACAGATACGCAGTATTTT. It codes for CAISAPSTDTQYF.

The V call is TRBV7-9, the J call TRBJ1-3; a possible D gene is TRBD1 (5 bases). The V gene's germline CDR1 is SEHNR and CDR2 FQNEAQ (reference sequence). The germline V and J ends were trimmed by 4 bases and 2 bases, with 12 bases remaining between them. The length of the CDR3 is 15 residues. The CDR3, as DNA: TGTGCCAGCAGCTCCGGAGGGGAGGCTGGAAACACCATATATTTT. This codes for CASSSGGEAGNTIYF. Based on the CDR3 plus reference TRBV7-9 and TRBJ1-3, the full variable domain is DTGVSQNPRHKITKRGQNVTFRCDPISEHNRLYWYRQTLGQGPEFLTYFQNEAQLEKSRLLSDRFSAERPKGSFSTLEIQRTEQGDSAMYLCASSSGGEAGNTIYFGEGSWLTVV.

This rearrangement joins TRBV7-9 to TRBJ1-1; 7 bases agree with TRBD1. After removal of 4 bases from V and 1 base from J, the junction contained 9 bases not matched to a gene. CDR1 is SEHNR and CDR2 is FQNEAQ in the germline V gene (reference sequence). CDR3 length: 16 amino acids. CDR3 DNA: TGTGCCAGCAGCTCTAGGGGGACAGCCAGGAACACTGAAGCTTTCTTT. Protein product: CASSSRGTARNTEAFF.

CDR3 coding DNA: TGCGCCAGCAGTGCGGACAGGAACACCGGGGAGCTGTTTTTT. Translation gives CASSADRNTGELFF. The chain employs TRBV4-1 and TRBJ2-2; TRBD1 is a possible D gene (6 bases). CDR1 is MGHRA, CDR2 YSYEKL, per germline. This CDR3 is 14 amino acids long. Deletions cut 6 bases from V and 1 base from J, with 9 bases between.

The chain employs TRBV7-9 and TRBJ2-3, with TRBD1 matching 12 bases. Germline assignment: CDR1 SEHNR and CDR2 FQNEAQ (reference sequence). Trimming took 5 bases from V and 0 from J; bases not matched to a gene: 9. The CDR3 is 18 residues long. The CDR3 sequence is CASSQTGTGGESTDTQYF. The CDR3 nucleotides read TGTGCCAGCAGCCAAACAGGGACAGGGGGCGAAAGCACAGATACGCAGTATTTT.

V gene TRBV4-3 combines with J gene TRBJ1-6, with D unresolved. This CDR3 is 15 amino acids long. Germline lookup yields CDR1 LGHNA and CDR2 YSLEER. Trimming took off 1 base at V and 4 bases at J, with 8 bases between the two ends. This chain's CDR3 is CASSQVSDYNSPLHF. CDR3 sequence (DNA): TGCGCCAGCAGCCAAGTCTCCGATTATAATTCACCCCTCCACTTT.

This clonotype was recorded a few times. This rearrangement joins TRBV6-5 to TRBJ1-1; unclear D gene. Germline-derived CDR1 and CDR2 are MNHEY and SVGAGI. The CDR3 loop spans 14 amino acids. Trimming cost V 0 bases and J 1 base, with 6 bases left between them. CDR3 bases: TGTGCCAGCAGTTACTCCCAGGAGAACACTGAAGCTTTCTTT. It encodes CASSYSQENTEAFF.

This chain joins TRBV5-8 and TRBJ1-5, with D perhaps TRBD1 (5 bases). CDR3 length: 18 amino acids. The germline V gene encodes CDR1 SGHTS and CDR2 YDEGEE. V was trimmed by 0 bases and J by 6 bases, leaving 22 bases between them. This CDR3 reads CASSLGTSAVQGGQPQHF. The CDR3 region has the DNA TGTGCCAGCAGCTTGGGAACCAGCGCGGTCCAGGGAGGTCAGCCCCAGCATTTT.

The chain links TRBV12-3 or TRBV12-4 to TRBJ2-3; tentatively, D is TRBD2 (6 bases). CDR3 length: 13 residues. V was trimmed by 3 bases and J by 3 bases, leaving 7 bases between them. The CDR3: CASSFGGTDTQYF. The CDR3 region has the DNA TGTGCCAGCAGTTTCGGGGGAACAGATACGCAGTATTTT.

The rearrangement joins TRBV29-1 to TRBJ2-5; 7 positions match TRBD1. The V and J ends lost 6 bases and 2 bases, in that order; junction bases with no gene match: 6. This CDR3 comprises 13 residues. Germline values: CDR1 SQVTM, CDR2 ANQGSEA. The CDR3: CSVSTGLQETQYF. The DNA of the CDR3 is TGCAGCGTGTCGACAGGGCTACAAGAGACCCAGTACTTC.

In nucleotides, the CDR3 is TGTGCCAGCAGCTCGGCGGATACGCAGTATTTT. Protein: CASSSADTQYF. This chain links TRBV7-9 with TRBJ2-3; no definite D call. Germline CDR1 SEHNR, CDR2 FQNEAQ (reference sequence). The CDR3 extends over 11 amino acids. V was shortened by 4 bases and J by 6 bases, with 5 bases between the two germline ends.

This chain connects TRBV6-5 to TRBJ1-5, with D maybe TRBD1 (6 bases). The V and J ends lost 8 bases and 4 bases respectively, with 15 bases between them. The germline CDR1 and CDR2 sequences are MNHEY and SVGAGI. This CDR3 is 14 amino acids long. CDR3 loop: CASGTLGGNQPQHF. As DNA, the CDR3 is TGTGCCAGCGGGACACTAGGGGGGAATCAGCCCCAGCATTTT.

This sequence joins TRBV9 and TRBJ1-6; the D gene is possibly TRBD1 (5 bases). V was clipped by 6 bases and J by 7 bases, with 17 bases between them. The CDR3 sequence is 15 residues long. The germline gives CDR1 SGDLS, CDR2 YYNGEE. The CDR3 here is CASNILGTENSPLHF. DNA for the CDR3: TGTGCCAGCAACATACTAGGGACGGAAAATTCACCCCTCCACTTT.

The V call is TRBV10-3, the J call TRBJ1-6; no clear D gene. With 0 bases removed from V and 7 bases from J, the gap between germline ends came to 4 bases. This CDR3 is built from 13 residues. Germline V CDR1 and CDR2: ENHRY, SYGVKD. The CDR3 protein is CAISESTNSPLHF. CDR3 DNA: TGTGCCATCAGTGAGTCGACAAATTCACCCCTCCACTTT.

The chain combines TRBV14 with TRBJ2-1; D is uncertain. Trimming removed 0 bases from V and 7 bases from J, with 10 bases in between. The CDR3 runs to 14 residues. CDR1 is SGHDN and CDR2 is FVKESK in the germline V gene. CDR3 protein: CASSQEGPWNEQFF. As DNA, the CDR3 is TGTGCCAGCAGCCAAGAAGGTCCCTGGAATGAGCAGTTCTTC.